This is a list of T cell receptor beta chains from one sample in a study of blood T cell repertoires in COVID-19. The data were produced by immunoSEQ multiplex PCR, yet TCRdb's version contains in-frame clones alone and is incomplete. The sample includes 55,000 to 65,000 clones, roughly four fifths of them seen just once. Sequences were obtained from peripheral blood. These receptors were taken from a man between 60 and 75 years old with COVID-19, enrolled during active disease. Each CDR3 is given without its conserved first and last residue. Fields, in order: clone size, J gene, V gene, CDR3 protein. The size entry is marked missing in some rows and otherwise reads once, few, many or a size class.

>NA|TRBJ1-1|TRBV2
AYLTRGEAF
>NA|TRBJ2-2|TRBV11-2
ASSPYLSELF
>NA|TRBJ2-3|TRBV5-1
ASSLEGARTDTQY
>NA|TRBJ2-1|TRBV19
ASSLVGQYYNEQF
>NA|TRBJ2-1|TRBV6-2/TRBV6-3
ASSYSGTDTYNEQF
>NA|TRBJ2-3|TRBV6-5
ASSTSRGGPDTQY
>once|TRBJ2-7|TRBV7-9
ASSVVGEQY
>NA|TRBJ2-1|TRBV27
ASSLLQGDNEQF
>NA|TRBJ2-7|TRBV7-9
ASSLRGREADEQY
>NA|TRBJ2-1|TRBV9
ASSVEAGVYNEQF
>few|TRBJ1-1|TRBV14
ASSQPGQGSSTEAF
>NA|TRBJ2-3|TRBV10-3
AISDQVSSTDTQY
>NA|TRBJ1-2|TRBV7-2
ASSPNMVGGTGGYT
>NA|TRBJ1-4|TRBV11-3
ASSTGGLNEKLF
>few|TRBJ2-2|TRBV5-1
ASREGQANTGELF
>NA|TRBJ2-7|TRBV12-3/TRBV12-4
ASRASGSYEQY
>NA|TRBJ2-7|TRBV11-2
ASSTPGGGGTYEQY
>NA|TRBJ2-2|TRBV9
ASSVGSGTNTGELF
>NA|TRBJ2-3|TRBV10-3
AISRFRSGSSTDTQY
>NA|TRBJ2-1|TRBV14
ASSQVGGAFEQF
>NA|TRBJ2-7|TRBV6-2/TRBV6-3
ASSDRVSYEQY
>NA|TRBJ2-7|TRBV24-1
ATTEPEGGLYEQY
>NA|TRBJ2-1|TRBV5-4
ASSLLTGNEQF
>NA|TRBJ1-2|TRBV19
ASSVATGGAGGYT
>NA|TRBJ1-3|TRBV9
ASSAGKGNTIY
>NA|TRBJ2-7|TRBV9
ASSVSIEGDEQY
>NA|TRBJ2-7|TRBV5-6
ASSLGELAYEQY
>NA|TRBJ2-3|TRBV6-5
ASSSPLADTQY
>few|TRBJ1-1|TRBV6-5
ASSQKGTATEAF
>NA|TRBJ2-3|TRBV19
ASTLVAGGASIHTQY
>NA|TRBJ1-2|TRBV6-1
ASSEGQNYGYT
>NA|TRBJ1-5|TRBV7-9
ASSRGQGTRGNQPQH
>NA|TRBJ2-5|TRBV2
ASSASQGMLIQETQY
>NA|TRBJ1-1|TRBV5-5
ASSFNRGTEAF
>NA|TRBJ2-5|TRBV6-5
ASSYGTAQETQY
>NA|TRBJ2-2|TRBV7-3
ASRQTGTSRELF
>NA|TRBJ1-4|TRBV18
ASSPGQGGKLF
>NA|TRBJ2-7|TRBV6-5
ASLEDRITYEQY
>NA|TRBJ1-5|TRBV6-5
ASSSGTGWSQPQH
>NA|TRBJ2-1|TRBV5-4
ASSLGEQGSEQF